Sequencing of this T cell receptor beta chain was carried out in a study of T cell responses to AZD1222 COVID-19 vaccine. Study findings and constraints: Reportedly, nearly half of unique spike TCRs recognized epitopes outside B.1.351/B.1.1.7 mutations.

The CDR3 totals 17 residues. The trim removed 2 bases at V and 2 bases at J, leaving 12 bases unmatched. Germline V gene sequence: CDR1 SGHRS, CDR2 YFSETQ. With regard to this clone: The antigen is unknown.

Measured with immunoSEQ multiplex PCR; TCRdb has only the in-frame clones, and not every one. Of around 84,000 clones listed, about 91% were seen once; the top ten hold 9% to 12%. The sequenced sample was peripheral blood, obtained on day 0 of MenACWY control vaccination. This clonotype originated in an adult in good health. J is TRBJ2-5 and V is TRBV5-1; the match to TRBD1 covers 7 bases. Here the CDR3 DNA reads TGCGCCAGCAGCTTCGGGGTTGGGGGACAGTCACAAGAGACCCAGTACTTC. Translated, it gives CASSFGVGGQSQETQYF.